The 5 T cell receptor beta chains listed next were all sequenced from one sample in a study of CD8 T cells in ankylosing spondylitis. One entry per CDR3 protein, called by TCRdb with MiXCR from the 5' RACE reads. The profile shows about 160,000 distinct CDR3 sequences, approximately 20% of them singletons. The sequencing input was blood, either unsorted or a sorted T cell fraction (not recorded which). All receptors derive from a male donor with ankylosing spondylitis or in good health (not recorded which).

This clonotype was counted ten times or more. The chain employs TRBV10-3 and TRBJ2-5; no firm D call. Germline values: CDR1 ENHRY, CDR2 SYGVKD. CDR3 length: 11 amino acids. V lost 0 bases and J lost 7, with 3 bases in between. The chain's CDR3 is CAISESGTQYF. In nucleotides, the CDR3 is TGTGCCATCAGTGAGTCGGGGACCCAGTACTTC.

J is TRBJ2-1 and V is TRBV7-6; 8 nucleotides align to TRBD2. The germline gives CDR1 SGHVS, CDR2 FNYEAQ. The CDR3 totals 15 residues. V shed 5 bases, J shed 4 bases, and the junction held 7 bases outside the gene matches. The CDR3 nucleotides are TGTGCCAGCAGCCCTACGGGAGGGTCTTACAATGAGCAGTTCTTC. Its translation: CASSPTGGSYNEQFF.

There are a few counts of this clonotype. This rearrangement joins TRBV3-1 to TRBJ2-1, with D perhaps matching TRBD1 or TRBD2 (6 bases each). V lost 7 bases and J 4 bases, leaving 14 bases between the germline ends. The CDR3 totals 14 residues. The V gene's germline CDR1 is LGHDT and CDR2 YNNKEL (reference sequence). CDR3 protein: CASTGGLIYNEQFF. The CDR3 DNA reads TGTGCCAGCACCGGGGGCCTGATTTACAATGAGCAGTTCTTC.

In this sample, this clonotype turned up a few times. This chain connects TRBV6-5 to TRBJ1-1, with TRBD1 matching over 10 bases. The CDR3 extends over 14 amino acids. Losses at the gene ends were 2 bases for V and 5 bases for J; bases not matched to a gene: 2. CDR1 and CDR2 from the germline V gene are MNHEY and SVGAGI. The CDR3: CASSYGQGGTEAFF. The CDR3 DNA reads as TGTGCCAGCAGTTACGGACAGGGGGGAACTGAAGCTTTCTTT.

This clonotype was found many times. Here the CDR3 reads CASSFVGYEQYF. The CDR3, as DNA: TGCGCCAGCAGCTTTGTCGGCTACGAGCAGTACTTC. V is TRBV5-1 and J is TRBJ2-7, with D hard to call. The germline V gene encodes CDR1 SGHRS and CDR2 YFSETQ. Trimming removed 2 bases from V and 3 bases from J, with 6 bases in between. The CDR3 is made up of 12 amino acids.